A selection of T cell receptor beta chains follows, all from one sample in a study of Ad26.COV2.S vaccination and SARS-CoV-2 variants. Clones were read by immunoSEQ multiplex PCR, and TCRdb kept only the in-frame ones, dropping some. The sample records about 140,000 clones, 86% being singletons. The sequencing used peripheral blood, collected after recovery from COVID-19. Source of these receptors: a human donor who had recovered from COVID-19. The CDR3 runs from the conserved cysteine through the conserved F or W. A D gene is named only where the DNA matches it firmly. Only part of the rows carry a size: once, few, many, or a class if the clone is expanded.

d_call j_call v_call clone_size cdr3_aa cdr3_nt
NA TRBJ2-7 TRBV5-4 few CASSPGVQGDEQYF TGTGCCAGCAGCCCTGGTGTCCAGGGCGACGAGCAGTACTTC
NA TRBJ2-5 TRBV7-9 NA CASSLGSGSGPLQETQYF TGTGCCAGCAGCTTAGGTTCGGGGTCAGGGCCCCTCCAAGAGACCCAGTACTTC
NA TRBJ2-7 TRBV11-3 NA CASSSDNREQYF TGTGCCAGCAGCTCGGACAACCGAGAGCAGTACTTC
TRBD1 TRBJ2-5 TRBV11-2 NA CASSQKNQNRGLRETQYF TGTGCCAGCAGCCAAAAAAACCAAAACAGGGGGCTAAGGGAGACCCAGTACTTC
TRBD2 TRBJ2-1 TRBV29-1 NA CSLFIAGGPEQFF TGCAGCCTTTTTATAGCGGGGGGGCCCGAGCAGTTCTTC
NA TRBJ2-2 TRBV6-5 once CASSSYTGELFF TGTGCCAGCAGTTCGTACACCGGGGAGCTGTTTTTT
NA TRBJ2-7 TRBV3-1/TRBV3-2 NA CASSQVHEQYF TGTGCCAGCAGCCAAGTACACGAGCAGTACTTC
TRBD2 TRBJ2-4 TRBV2 NA CASSEAVLAGGRGNIQYF TGTGCCAGCAGTGAAGCTGTACTAGCGGGGGGACGGGGAAACATTCAGTACTTC
NA TRBJ2-1 TRBV3-1/TRBV3-2 NA CASSQGLASSYNEQFF TGTGCCAGCAGCCAGGGGCTGGCCAGCTCCTACAATGAGCAGTTCTTC
TRBD2 TRBJ2-5 TRBV25-1 NA CASSEPRSGGVQETQYF TGTGCCAGCAGTGAACCTCGTAGCGGGGGGGTACAAGAGACCCAGTACTTC
NA TRBJ1-1 TRBV18 NA CASSPGQNTEAFF TGTGCCAGCTCACCGGGACAGAACACTGAAGCTTTCTTT
NA TRBJ2-2 TRBV4-3 NA CASSQEGSGELFF TGCGCCAGCAGCCAAGAGGGATCCGGGGAGCTGTTTTTT
NA TRBJ2-1 TRBV2 NA CAMGLSNEQFF TGTGCTATGGGGCTTTCCAATGAGCAGTTCTTC
NA TRBJ2-3 TRBV19 NA CASSIDHGTDTQYF TGTGCCAGTAGTATAGATCATGGCACAGATACGCAGTATTTT
NA TRBJ1-1 TRBV7-9 NA CASSYPYTEAFF TGTGCCAGCAGCTATCCTTACACTGAAGCTTTCTTT
NA TRBJ2-7 TRBV9 NA CASSPGRHYEQYF TGTGCCAGCAGCCCCGGACGGCACTACGAGCAGTACTTC
NA TRBJ1-6 TRBV7-2 NA CASSPREDSPLHF TGTGCCAGCAGCCCTCGGGAGGATTCACCCCTCCACTTT
NA TRBJ1-2 TRBV11-2 NA CASSDPMGGYTF TGTGCCAGCAGTGACCCCATGGGGGGCTACACCTTC
NA TRBJ2-3 TRBV28 NA CASSSSWTRVMDTQYF TGTGCCAGCAGTTCCTCCTGGACCCGTGTTATGGATACGCAGTATTTT
NA TRBJ2-1 TRBV4-1 NA CASSQDGNEQFF TGCGCCAGCAGCCAAGATGGCAATGAGCAGTTCTTC
NA TRBJ1-5 TRBV2 few CASSETPTSDQPQHF TGTGCCAGCAGTGAAACGCCCACGTCGGATCAGCCCCAGCATTTT
TRBD2 TRBJ2-1 TRBV29-1 NA CSAGSGANEQFF TGCAGCGCCGGTAGCGGGGCCAATGAGCAGTTCTTC
NA TRBJ1-2 TRBV5-5 NA CASSLAFGTHGYTF TGTGCCAGCAGCTTGGCCTTTGGGACACACGGCTACACCTTC
NA TRBJ1-5 TRBV24-1 NA CATSEAGWVQPQHF TGTGCCACCAGTGAGGCAGGGTGGGTCCAGCCCCAGCATTTT
NA TRBJ1-5 TRBV16 NA CASSQDQGQPQHF TGTGCCAGCAGCCAAGATCAGGGTCAGCCCCAGCATTTT
NA TRBJ1-4 TRBV28 NA CASSFGGPTPKLFF TGTGCCAGCAGTTTCGGGGGCCCAACACCAAAACTGTTTTTT
NA TRBJ2-1 TRBV5-1 NA CASSLRAEPYNEQFF TGCGCCAGCAGCTTGAGGGCAGAGCCCTACAATGAGCAGTTCTTC
NA TRBJ1-1 TRBV15 NA CATSRDLQGSNTEAFF TGTGCCACCAGCAGAGATCTGCAGGGATCGAACACTGAAGCTTTCTTT
NA TRBJ2-3 TRBV28 NA CASSWDTDTQYF TGTGCCAGCAGTTGGGACACAGATACGCAGTATTTT
TRBD2 TRBJ2-6 TRBV12-5 NA CASGLWGRGGGANVLTF TGTGCTAGTGGTTTGTGGGGGAGGGGCGGTGGGGCCAACGTCCTGACTTTC
NA TRBJ2-5 TRBV6-5 NA CASSSDALTRETQYF TGTGCCAGCAGTTCCGACGCTTTAACCAGAGAGACCCAGTACTTC
NA TRBJ2-2 TRBV29-1 NA CSVEGRTNTGELFF TGCAGCGTTGAAGGGCGGACGAACACCGGGGAGCTGTTTTTT
NA TRBJ2-3 TRBV25-1 NA CASSEPAPSTDTQYF TGTGCCAGCAGTGAACCCGCCCCTAGCACAGATACGCAGTATTTT
NA TRBJ2-1 TRBV9 once CASSVARGWDEQFF TGTGCCAGCAGCGTAGCCCGCGGGTGGGATGAGCAGTTCTTC
NA TRBJ1-2 TRBV28 NA CATAPGGGGYTF TGTGCCACAGCCCCGGGAGGAGGAGGCTACACCTTC
TRBD2 TRBJ2-2 TRBV2 NA CASSGLLAGDTGELFF TGTGCCAGCAGTGGTTTGCTAGCGGGGGACACCGGGGAGCTGTTTTTT
NA TRBJ2-5 TRBV28 NA CASSLSRAGQETQYF TGTGCCAGCAGCCTCTCGAGGGCAGGCCAAGAGACCCAGTACTTC
NA TRBJ1-5 TRBV19 NA CASSIGRFISNQPQHF TGTGCCAGTAGTATAGGGAGGTTCATCAGCAATCAGCCCCAGCATTTT
NA TRBJ2-7 TRBV2 NA CASSIGAGPYEQYF TGTGCCAGCAGTATTGGGGCAGGACCCTACGAGCAGTACTTC
TRBD1 TRBJ1-3 TRBV13 NA CASSQGRDRWGSGNTIYF TGTGCCAGCAGCCAAGGGAGGGACAGGTGGGGCTCTGGAAACACCATATATTTT
TRBD1 TRBJ2-7 TRBV11-2 once CASNSPGQRGRGIYEQYF TGTGCCAGCAATAGCCCGGGACAGAGGGGAAGAGGGATCTACGAGCAGTACTTC
NA TRBJ2-7 TRBV11-2 NA CASSLVQYYEQYF TGTGCCAGCAGCTTAGTCCAGTACTACGAGCAGTACTTC
NA TRBJ2-6 TRBV30 NA CAWSGVGDITSGANVLTF TGTGCCTGGAGTGGGGTAGGGGACATTACCTCTGGGGCCAACGTCCTGACTTTC
NA TRBJ2-7 TRBV6-6 NA CASSGTSYYEQYF TGTGCCAGCAGCGGGACTTCCTACTACGAGCAGTACTTC
NA TRBJ2-1 TRBV5-1 NA CASSLADGNEQFF TGCGCCAGCAGCTTGGCCGATGGAAATGAGCAGTTCTTC
NA TRBJ1-3 TRBV28 NA CASCSTDLSGNTIYF TGTGCCAGCTGCTCGACAGACCTCTCTGGAAACACCATATATTTT
NA TRBJ1-2 TRBV28 NA CASSYPPPGPNYGYTF TGTGCCAGCAGTTACCCCCCCCCTGGGCCTAACTATGGCTACACCTTC
TRBD1 TRBJ1-1 TRBV24-1 NA CATSGPDRENTEAFF TGTGCCACCAGTGGCCCCGACAGGGAAAACACTGAAGCTTTCTTT
NA TRBJ1-3 TRBV7-2 NA CASSPFGGTGNTIYF TGTGCCAGCAGCCCTTTTGGAGGGACTGGAAACACCATATATTTT
TRBD1 TRBJ2-1 TRBV11-2 NA CASSLGRGTGLYNEQFF TGTGCCAGCAGCTTAGGTAGGGGGACAGGGCTCTACAATGAGCAGTTCTTC
NA TRBJ2-1 TRBV4-1 few CASSQGGVGGPNEQFF TGCGCCAGCAGCCAAGGGGGAGTGGGGGGGCCCAATGAGCAGTTCTTC
TRBD2 TRBJ2-5 TRBV7-9 NA CASSQIAGGFLETQYF TGTGCCAGCAGCCAGATAGCGGGGGGTTTCTTGGAGACCCAGTACTTC
TRBD2 TRBJ2-1 TRBV5-1 once CASAWSSGGNEQFF TGCGCCAGCGCGTGGTCTAGCGGGGGGAATGAGCAGTTCTTC
NA TRBJ2-1 TRBV25-1 NA CASSEPDGAVYNEQFF TGTGCCAGCAGTGAACCGGACGGGGCCGTCTACAATGAGCAGTTCTTC